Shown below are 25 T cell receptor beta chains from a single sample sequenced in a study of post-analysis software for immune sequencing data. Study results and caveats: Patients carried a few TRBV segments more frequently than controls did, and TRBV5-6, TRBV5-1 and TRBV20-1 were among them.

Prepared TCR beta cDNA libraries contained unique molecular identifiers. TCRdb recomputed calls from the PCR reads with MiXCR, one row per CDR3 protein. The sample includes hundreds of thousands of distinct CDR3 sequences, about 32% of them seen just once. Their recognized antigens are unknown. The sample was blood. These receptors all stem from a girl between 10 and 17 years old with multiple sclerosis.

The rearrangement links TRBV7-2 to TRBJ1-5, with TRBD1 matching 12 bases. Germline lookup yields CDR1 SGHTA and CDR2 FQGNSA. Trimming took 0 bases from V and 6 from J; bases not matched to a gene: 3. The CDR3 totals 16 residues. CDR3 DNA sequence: TGTGCCAGCAGCTTAGCGGGACAGGGGGCAGGTCAGCCCCAGCATTTT. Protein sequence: CASSLAGQGAGQPQHF.

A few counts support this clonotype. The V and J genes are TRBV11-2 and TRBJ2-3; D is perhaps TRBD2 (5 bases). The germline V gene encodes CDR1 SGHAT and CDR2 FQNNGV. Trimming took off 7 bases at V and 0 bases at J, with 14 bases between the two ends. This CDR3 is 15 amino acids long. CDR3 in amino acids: CASTSRDTSTDTQYF. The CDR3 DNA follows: TGTGCCAGCACCTCCCGGGATACTAGCACAGATACGCAGTATTTT.

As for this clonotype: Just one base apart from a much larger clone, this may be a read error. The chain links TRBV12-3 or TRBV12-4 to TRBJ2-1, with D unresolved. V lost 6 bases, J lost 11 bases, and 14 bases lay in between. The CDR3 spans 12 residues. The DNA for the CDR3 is TGTGCCAGCAGCCTCCACCGAGCCAAGCAGTTCTTC. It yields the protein CASSLHRAKQFF.

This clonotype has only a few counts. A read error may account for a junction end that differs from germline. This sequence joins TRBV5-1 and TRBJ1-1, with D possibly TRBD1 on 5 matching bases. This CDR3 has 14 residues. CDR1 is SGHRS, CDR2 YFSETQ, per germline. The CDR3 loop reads CSSSTTGLNTEAFF. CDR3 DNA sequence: TGCTCCAGCAGCACCACAGGATTGAACACTGAAGCTTTCTTT. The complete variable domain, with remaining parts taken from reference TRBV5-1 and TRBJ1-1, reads KAGVTQTPRYLIKTRGQQVTLSCSPISGHRSVSWYQQTPGQGLQFLFEYFSETQRNKGNFPGRFSGRQFSNSRSEMNVSTLELGDSALYLCSSSTTGLNTEAFFGQGTRLTVV.

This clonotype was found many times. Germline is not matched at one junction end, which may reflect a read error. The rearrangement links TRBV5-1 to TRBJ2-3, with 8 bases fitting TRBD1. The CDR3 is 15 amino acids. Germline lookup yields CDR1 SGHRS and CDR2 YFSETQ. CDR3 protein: CASSLEGQGTDTQYF. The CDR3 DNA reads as TGTGCCAGCAGCTTGGAGGGACAGGGCACAGATACGCAGTATTTT.

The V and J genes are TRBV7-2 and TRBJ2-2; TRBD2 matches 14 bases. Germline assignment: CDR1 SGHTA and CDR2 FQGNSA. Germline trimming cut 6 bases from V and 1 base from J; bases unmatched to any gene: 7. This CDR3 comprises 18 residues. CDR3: CASSPGLAGVRNTGELFF. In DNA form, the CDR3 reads TGTGCCAGCAGTCCGGGACTAGCGGGAGTGAGGAACACCGGGGAGCTGTTTTTT.

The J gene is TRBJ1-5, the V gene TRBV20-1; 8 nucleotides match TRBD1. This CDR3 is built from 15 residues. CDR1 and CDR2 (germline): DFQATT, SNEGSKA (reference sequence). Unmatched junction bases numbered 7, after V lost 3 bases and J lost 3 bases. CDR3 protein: CSARKQGGNNQPQHF. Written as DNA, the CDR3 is TGCAGTGCTAGGAAACAGGGGGGAAACAATCAGCCCCAGCATTTT.

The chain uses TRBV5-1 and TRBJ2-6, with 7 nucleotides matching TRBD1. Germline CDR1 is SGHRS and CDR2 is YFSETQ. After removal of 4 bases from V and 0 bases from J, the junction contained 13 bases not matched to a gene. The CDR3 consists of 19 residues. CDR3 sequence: CASSLGPGQLFSGANVLTF. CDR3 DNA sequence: TGCGCCAGCAGCCTAGGACCGGGACAGCTCTTCTCTGGGGCCAACGTCCTGACTTTC.

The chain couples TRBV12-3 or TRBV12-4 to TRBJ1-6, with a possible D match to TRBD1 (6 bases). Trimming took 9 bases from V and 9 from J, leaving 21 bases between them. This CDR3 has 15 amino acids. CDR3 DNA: TGTGCCAGTAGTCATACGATGCAGGGGAGTTCACCCCTCCACTTT. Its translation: CASSHTMQGSSPLHF.

The CDR3 DNA reads as TGTGCCAGCAGCTCCCTCGGAAACCAAGAGACCCAGTACTTC. Protein: CASSSLGNQETQYF. The chain links TRBV7-2 to TRBJ2-5; the D is unclear. Germline V gives CDR1 SGHTA, CDR2 FQGNSA. The CDR3 extends over 14 amino acids. V was cut by 4 bases and J by 0 bases, with 9 bases left in between. Variable domain in full (rest from reference TRBV7-2 and TRBJ2-5): GAGVSQSPSNKVTEKGKDVELRCDPISGHTALYWYRQSLGQGLEFLIYFQGNSAPDKSGLPSDRFSAERTGGSVSTLTIQRTQQEDSAVYLCASSSLGNQETQYFGPGTRLLVL.

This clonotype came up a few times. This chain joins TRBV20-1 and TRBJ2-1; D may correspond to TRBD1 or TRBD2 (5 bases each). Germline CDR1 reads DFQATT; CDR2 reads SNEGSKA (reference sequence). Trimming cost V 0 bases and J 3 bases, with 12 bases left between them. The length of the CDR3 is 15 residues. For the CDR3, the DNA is TGCAGTGCTAGAGACTTGGGACCGAACTACAATGAGCAGTTCTTC. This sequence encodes CSARDLGPNYNEQFF.

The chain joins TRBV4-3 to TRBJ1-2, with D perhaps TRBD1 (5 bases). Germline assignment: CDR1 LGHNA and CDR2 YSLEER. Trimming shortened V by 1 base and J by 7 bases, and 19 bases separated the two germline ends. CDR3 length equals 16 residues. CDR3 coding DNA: TGCGCCAGCAGCCAAGGGGTCGCGTCGGGGGGAAGTGGCTACACCTTC. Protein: CASSQGVASGGSGYTF.

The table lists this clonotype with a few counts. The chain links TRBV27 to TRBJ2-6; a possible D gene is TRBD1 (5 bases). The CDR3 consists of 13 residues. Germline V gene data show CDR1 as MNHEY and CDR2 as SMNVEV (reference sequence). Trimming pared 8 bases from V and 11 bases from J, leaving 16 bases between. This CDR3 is CASSNRQTHVLTF. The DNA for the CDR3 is TGTGCCAGCTCGAACCGACAGACCCACGTCCTGACTTTC.

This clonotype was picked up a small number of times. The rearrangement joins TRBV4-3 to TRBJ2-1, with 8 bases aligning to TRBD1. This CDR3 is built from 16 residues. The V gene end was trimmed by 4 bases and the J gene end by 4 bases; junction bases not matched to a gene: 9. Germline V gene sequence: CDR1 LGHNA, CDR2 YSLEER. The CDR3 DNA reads TGCGCCAGCAGCCGAAGCGTGCAGGGGGCGTACAATGAGCAGTTCTTC. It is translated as CASSRSVQGAYNEQFF.

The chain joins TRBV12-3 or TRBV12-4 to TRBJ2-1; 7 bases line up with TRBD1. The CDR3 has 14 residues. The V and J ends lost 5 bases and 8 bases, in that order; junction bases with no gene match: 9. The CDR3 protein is CASSTGTEGDEQFF. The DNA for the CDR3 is TGTGCCAGCAGTACCGGGACAGAAGGCGATGAGCAGTTCTTC.

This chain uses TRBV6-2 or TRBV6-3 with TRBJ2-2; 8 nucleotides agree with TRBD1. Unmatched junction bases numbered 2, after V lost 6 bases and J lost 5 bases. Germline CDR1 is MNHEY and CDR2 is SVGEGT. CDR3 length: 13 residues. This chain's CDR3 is CASRTGETGELFF. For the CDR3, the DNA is TGTGCCAGCAGGACAGGGGAGACCGGGGAGCTGTTTTTT.

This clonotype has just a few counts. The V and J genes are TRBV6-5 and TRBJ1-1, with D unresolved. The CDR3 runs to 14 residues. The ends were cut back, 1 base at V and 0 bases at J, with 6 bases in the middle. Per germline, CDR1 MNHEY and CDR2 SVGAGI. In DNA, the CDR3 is TGTGCCAGCAGTTACTTAGGCATGAACACTGAAGCTTTCTTT. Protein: CASSYLGMNTEAFF.

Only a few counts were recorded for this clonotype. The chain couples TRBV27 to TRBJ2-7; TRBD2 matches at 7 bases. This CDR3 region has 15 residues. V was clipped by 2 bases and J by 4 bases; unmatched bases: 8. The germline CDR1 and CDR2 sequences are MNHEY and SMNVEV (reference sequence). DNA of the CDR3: TGTGCCAGCAGTTTACGCGGGAGCGCGATGTACGAGCAGTACTTC. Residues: CASSLRGSAMYEQYF.

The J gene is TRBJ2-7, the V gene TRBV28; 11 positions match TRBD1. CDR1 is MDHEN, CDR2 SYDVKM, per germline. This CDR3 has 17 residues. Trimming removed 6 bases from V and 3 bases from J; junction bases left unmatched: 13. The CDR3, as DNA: TGTGCCAGCAGCTCCGGACAGGGGGCGCGGGTAAGCTACGAGCAGTACTTC. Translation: CASSSGQGARVSYEQYF.

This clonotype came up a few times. The CDR3, as DNA: TGTGCCAGCAGACAGGGACCTGGGGCCAACGTCCTGACTTTC. Translated: CASRQGPGANVLTF. This chain joins TRBV3-1 and TRBJ2-6; weak D call: TRBD1 (6 bases). V was shortened by 6 bases and J by 2 bases, with 8 bases between the two germline ends. Germline V gene data show CDR1 as LGHDT and CDR2 as YNNKEL (reference sequence). CDR3 length equals 14 residues.

CDR3 protein: CASSLQTGLNYEQYF. The CDR3 DNA follows: TGCGCCAGCAGCCTCCAGACGGGCCTTAACTACGAGCAGTACTTC. This chain joins TRBV5-1 and TRBJ2-7, with no clear D. V lost 4 bases to trimming and J lost 3 bases, with 17 bases between them. In germline, CDR1 is SGHRS, CDR2 YFSETQ. There are 15 residues in the CDR3.

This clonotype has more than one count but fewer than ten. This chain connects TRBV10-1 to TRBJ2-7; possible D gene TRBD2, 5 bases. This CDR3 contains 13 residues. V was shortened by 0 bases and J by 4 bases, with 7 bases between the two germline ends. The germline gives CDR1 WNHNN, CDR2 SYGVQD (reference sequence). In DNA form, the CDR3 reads TGCGCCAGCAGTGAGTCGACGGGGTACGAGCAGTACTTC. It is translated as CASSESTGYEQYF.

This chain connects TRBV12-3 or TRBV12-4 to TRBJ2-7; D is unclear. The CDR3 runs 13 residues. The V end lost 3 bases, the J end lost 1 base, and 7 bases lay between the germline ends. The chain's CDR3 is CASSFLASYEQYF. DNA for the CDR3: TGTGCCAGCAGTTTCTTGGCTTCCTACGAGCAGTACTTC.

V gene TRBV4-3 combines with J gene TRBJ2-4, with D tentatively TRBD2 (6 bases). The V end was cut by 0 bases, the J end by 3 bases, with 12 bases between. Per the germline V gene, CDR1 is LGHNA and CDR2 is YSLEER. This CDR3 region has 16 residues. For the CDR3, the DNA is TGCGCCAGCAGCCAAGATCTCGGGGGAGGCAAAAACATTCAGTACTTC. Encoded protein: CASSQDLGGGKNIQYF.

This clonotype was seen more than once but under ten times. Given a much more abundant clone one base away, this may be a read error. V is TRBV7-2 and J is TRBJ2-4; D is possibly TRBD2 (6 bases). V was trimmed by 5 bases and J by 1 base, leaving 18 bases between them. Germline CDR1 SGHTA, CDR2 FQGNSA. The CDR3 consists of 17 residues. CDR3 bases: TGTGCCAGCAGCCCAACGTGGGCAGGGAGGGCCAAAAACATTCAGTACTTC. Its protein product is CASSPTWAGRAKNIQYF.